What follows is one T cell receptor beta chain and its context. This entry belongs to a study of blood T cell repertoires in COVID-19. Germline loops: CDR1 SGHKS, CDR2 YYEKEE (reference sequence). The CDR3 has 14 amino acids. The V gene end was trimmed by 3 bases and the J gene end by 13 bases; junction bases not matched to a gene: 12. The data were produced by immunoSEQ multiplex PCR, yet TCRdb's version contains in-frame clones alone and is incomplete. Among roughly 350,000 clones listed, less than 85% were seen once. The rearrangement uses TRBV5-5 and TRBJ2-7; TRBD2 agrees at 11 bases. The TCR originated in a woman aged 18 to 35 with acute or convalescent COVID-19. The material sequenced was peripheral blood. CDR3 sequence: CASSSISLAGGGYF. Written as DNA, the CDR3 is TGTGCCAGCAGCTCCATCAGTCTAGCGGGAGGCGGCTACTTC.